Listed below are T cell receptor beta chains from one sample, sequenced in a study of T-cell memory formation after mild COVID-19. TCRdb analysed the 5' RACE reads with MiXCR anew, one entry per CDR3 protein. In the table there are just under 150,000 distinct CDR3 sequences, approximately 21% of which are singletons. Sample: PBMCs or a T cell subset sorted from them (not recorded which). These receptor sequences come from an adult woman who had mild COVID-19 (a few samples of this study predate the infection). Cell type and time point are not known. Each CDR3 is given with its conserved first and last residue. A D gene is named only where the DNA matches it firmly. Part of the rows lack a size; the others show once, few, many or a class for expanded clones.

size	V	D	J	CDR3	DNA
few	TRBV12-3/TRBV12-4	-	TRBJ2-5	CATTHDRRETQYF	TGTGCCACAACTCATGACAGGAGGGAGACCCAGTACTTC
-	TRBV9	-	TRBJ1-6	CASSATKAQGSHNSPLHF	TGTGCCAGCAGCGCAACCAAAGCACAGGGATCACATAATTCACCCCTCCACTTT
-	TRBV27	TRBD1	TRBJ1-2	CASSFARGYNYGYTF	TGTGCCAGCAGTTTTGCCAGGGGGTACAACTATGGCTACACCTTC
-	TRBV12-3/TRBV12-4	-	TRBJ1-1	CASSFGGWGTDNTEAFF	TGTGCCAGCAGTTTTGGCGGCTGGGGGACGGACAACACTGAAGCTTTCTTT
few	TRBV20-1	-	TRBJ1-1	CSARTGTLFEAFF	TGCAGTGCTAGAACCGGGACATTATTCGAAGCTTTCTTT
-	TRBV5-6	-	TRBJ2-7	CASSSPMRAYEQYF	TGTGCCAGCAGCTCCCCAATGAGAGCCTACGAGCAGTACTTC
-	TRBV12-3/TRBV12-4	-	TRBJ2-3	CASSSNPSTDTQYF	TGTGCCAGCAGTTCGAATCCTAGCACAGATACGCAGTATTTT
few	TRBV4-2	TRBD1	TRBJ2-5	CASSQTGQGQQETQYF	TGTGCCAGCAGCCAGACGGGACAGGGACAACAAGAGACCCAGTACTTC
-	TRBV2	TRBD2	TRBJ2-1	CASSEARRGGRNEQFF	TGTGCCAGCAGTGAAGCTCGGCGGGGGGGCCGCAATGAGCAGTTCTTC
many	TRBV29-1	TRBD1	TRBJ2-7	CSVEGQGYEQYF	TGCAGCGTTGAGGGACAGGGCTACGAGCAGTACTTC
-	TRBV14	-	TRBJ2-7	CASSQGTRGEQYF	TGTGCCAGCAGCCAAGGGACCAGGGGTGAGCAGTACTTC
-	TRBV7-2	TRBD1	TRBJ1-1	CASSLATGWTEAFF	TGTGCCAGCAGCTTAGCGACAGGGTGGACTGAAGCTTTCTTT
few	TRBV20-1	-	TRBJ2-2	CSARGANTGELFF	TGCAGTGCTAGGGGTGCGAACACCGGGGAGCTGTTTTTT
-	TRBV12-3/TRBV12-4	-	TRBJ1-1	CASRRGPRGEAFF	TGTGCCAGCAGGAGGGGTCCGAGGGGTGAAGCTTTCTTT
few	TRBV12-3/TRBV12-4	TRBD1	TRBJ2-3	CASTWETGRTDTQYF	TGTGCCAGCACCTGGGAGACAGGGCGCACAGATACGCAGTATTTT
-	TRBV5-1	TRBD1	TRBJ2-3	CASSLTTGEFTQYF	TGCGCCAGCAGCTTGACCACAGGGGAATTCACGCAGTATTTT
-	TRBV2	-	TRBJ2-2	CASTRTRNTGELFF	TGTGCCAGCACAAGGACCCGGAACACCGGGGAGCTGTTTTTT
-	TRBV29-1	TRBD2	TRBJ2-7	CSVVGSGAYEQYF	TGCAGCGTTGTAGGTAGCGGGGCCTACGAGCAGTACTTC
few	TRBV15	-	TRBJ2-3	CATSRAGTKDTQYF	TGTGCCACCAGCAGAGCCGGGACAAAAGATACGCAGTATTTT
-	TRBV29-1	-	TRBJ2-1	CSVSSWAGGSDEQFF	TGCAGCGTTTCCTCGTGGGCAGGGGGGAGTGATGAGCAGTTCTTC
few	TRBV23-1	-	TRBJ2-2	CASSQSRREAGELFF	TGCGCCAGCAGTCAATCGCGCAGGGAGGCCGGGGAGCTGTTTTTT
many	TRBV6-6	TRBD2	TRBJ2-3	CASSTGTSDTDTQYF	TGTGCCAGCAGTACAGGGACTAGCGACACAGATACGCAGTATTTT
-	TRBV7-8	-	TRBJ2-3	CASSSGAGIHSTDTQYF	TGTGCCAGCAGCTCAGGGGCCGGAATCCACAGCACAGATACGCAGTATTTT
-	TRBV2	-	TRBJ2-1	CASSQLRDNEQFF	TGTGCCAGCAGTCAGCTGCGGGACAATGAGCAGTTCTTC
few	TRBV12-3/TRBV12-4	-	TRBJ2-1	CASSLRQVYNEQFF	TGTGCCAGCAGTTTACGACAGGTCTACAATGAGCAGTTCTTC
-	TRBV20-1	TRBD1	TRBJ2-1	CSARRDRGRGTYNEQFF	TGCAGTGCTAGAAGAGACAGGGGGCGGGGGACCTACAATGAGCAGTTCTTC
few	TRBV12-3/TRBV12-4	TRBD2	TRBJ2-7	CASSLLRGGEQYF	TGTGCCAGCAGTCTTCTGCGGGGGGGCGAGCAGTACTTC
few	TRBV7-2	-	TRBJ1-2	CASSPRVQDLYGYTF	TGTGCCAGCAGCCCTCGGGTCCAAGACCTCTATGGCTACACCTTC
-	TRBV5-1	TRBD2	TRBJ2-1	CASSLTSGGPMGLFF	TGCGCCAGCAGCTTGACTAGCGGGGGACCAATGGGGTTGTTCTTC
many	TRBV7-6	TRBD2	TRBJ2-1	CASSLTLMTSGGRAEQFF	TGTGCCAGCAGCTTAACACTAATGACTAGCGGGGGGAGGGCTGAGCAGTTCTTC
many	TRBV12-3/TRBV12-4	-	TRBJ2-7	CASSLVGLSPYEQYF	TGTGCCAGCAGTTTAGTGGGACTCTCGCCCTACGAGCAGTACTTC
many	TRBV14	TRBD2	TRBJ2-7	CASSPLGTSRSYEQYF	TGTGCCAGCAGCCCACTCGGGACTAGCAGGTCCTACGAGCAGTACTTC
-	TRBV18	TRBD2	TRBJ2-7	CASSPPGPAGDEQYF	TGTGCCAGCTCACCACCAGGGCCGGCGGGAGACGAGCAGTACTTC
few	TRBV20-1	-	TRBJ2-3	CSASHTDTQYF	TGCAGTGCTAGCCACACAGATACGCAGTATTTT
-	TRBV7-2	-	TRBJ2-1	CASSPPTLELVLDEQFF	TGTGCCAGCAGCCCCCCGACTCTGGAACTAGTCCTGGATGAGCAGTTCTTC
-	TRBV5-1	-	TRBJ2-7	CASSWGGDNYEQYF	TGCGCCAGCAGCTGGGGTGGGGACAACTACGAGCAGTACTTC
few	TRBV10-3	-	TRBJ2-3	CAIREDSHLDTQYF	TGTGCCATCAGGGAGGACAGCCACCTAGATACGCAGTATTTT
-	TRBV7-3	TRBD2	TRBJ2-1	CASSLTPSGRLSYNEQFF	TGTGCCAGCAGCTTAACTCCTAGCGGGAGACTCTCCTACAATGAGCAGTTCTTC
few	TRBV5-1	-	TRBJ2-7	CASSSLDSYEQYF	TGCGCCAGCAGCTCCCTTGACAGTTACGAGCAGTACTTC
few	TRBV5-1	-	TRBJ1-2	CASSLLGTTRAYGYTF	TGCGCCAGCAGCTTGTTGGGCACGACTAGGGCCTATGGCTACACCTTC
-	TRBV7-9	TRBD1	TRBJ1-4	CASSSKDRAKKLFF	TGTGCCAGCAGCTCAAAGGACAGGGCTAAAAAACTGTTTTTT
few	TRBV5-1	-	TRBJ2-1	CASSLAVGDEQFF	TGCGCCAGCAGCTTGGCCGTGGGGGACGAGCAGTTCTTC
many	TRBV7-2	TRBD1	TRBJ1-6	CASSFGTGSPLHF	TGTGCCAGCAGCTTTGGGACAGGGAGTCCCCTCCACTTT
-	TRBV5-1	-	TRBJ2-7	CASASGQTSSYEQYF	TGCGCCAGCGCCTCCGGGCAGACGAGCTCCTACGAGCAGTACTTC
many	TRBV7-9	TRBD2	TRBJ2-1	CASSPPSGGNHEQFF	TGTGCCAGCAGCCCACCTAGCGGGGGAAACCATGAGCAGTTCTTC
-	TRBV18	-	TRBJ2-7	CASSLGVGTGTYEQYF	TGTGCCAGCTCACTAGGGGTTGGCACCGGGACCTACGAGCAGTACTTC
once	TRBV20-1	-	TRBJ2-5	CSARQDLQETQYF	TGCAGTGCTAGACAAGACCTTCAAGAGACCCAGTACTTC
many	TRBV4-1	-	TRBJ2-2	CASSQVDMGLNTGELFF	TGCGCCAGCAGCCAAGTCGATATGGGGTTGAACACCGGGGAGCTGTTTTTT
few	TRBV15	-	TRBJ1-2	CATSRGRDYGYTF	TGTGCCACCAGCAGAGGGAGGGACTATGGCTACACCTTC
few	TRBV6-5	TRBD2	TRBJ2-3	CASSYSASGRLNTQYF	TGTGCCAGCAGTTACTCGGCTAGCGGGAGATTAAATACGCAGTATTTT
-	TRBV6-4	-	TRBJ1-1	CASRMATNTEAFF	TGTGCCAGCAGGATGGCAACGAACACTGAAGCTTTCTTT
-	TRBV10-3	TRBD1	TRBJ1-2	CAISGQGLGGYTF	TGTGCCATCAGTGGACAGGGCTTAGGAGGCTACACCTTC
-	TRBV5-1	-	TRBJ2-5	CASSPIDGPLAQETQYF	TGCGCCAGCAGCCCGATTGACGGACCCCTTGCACAAGAGACCCAGTACTTC
-	TRBV20-1	-	TRBJ1-2	CSARRDASFGYTF	TGCAGTGCTAGAAGGGACGCTAGTTTTGGCTACACCTTC